This T cell receptor (beta chain) derives from a study of technical replicates of blood from a few donors (dated by TCRdb to about 2017). The CDR3 sequence holds 16 residues, the cysteine and phenylalanine included. Only the CDR3 region is kept as DNA, spanning 48 bases read in frame from base 1. In regard to this clone: No antigen is known for it. No base quality information exists; no much larger clone differs at one position.

Library construction relied on the immunoSEQ multiplex PCR assay. Entries here come from immuneACCESS through TCRdb and include only in-frame sequences with V and J called. Some clones fail to appear in such tables; in the studies checked, an unresolved V gene covers under half of the shortfall, and the cause of the remainder is unknown. A total of tens of thousands of clones appear in this sample, 94% of them only once. The ten largest clones add up to approximately 0.26% of the sample. This sequence uses TRBV12-2 and TRBJ2-5; TRBD1, the table's D call, was not compared with the DNA. TRBV12-2 is classified as a pseudogene. Material: T cells isolated from PBMCs. This TCR came from a human donor in good health. The encoded CDR3 is CASRLAVRGPEETQYF. The nucleotide sequence reads TGTGCAAGTCGCTTAGCGGTCAGGGGGCCGGAGGAGACCCAGTACTTC.